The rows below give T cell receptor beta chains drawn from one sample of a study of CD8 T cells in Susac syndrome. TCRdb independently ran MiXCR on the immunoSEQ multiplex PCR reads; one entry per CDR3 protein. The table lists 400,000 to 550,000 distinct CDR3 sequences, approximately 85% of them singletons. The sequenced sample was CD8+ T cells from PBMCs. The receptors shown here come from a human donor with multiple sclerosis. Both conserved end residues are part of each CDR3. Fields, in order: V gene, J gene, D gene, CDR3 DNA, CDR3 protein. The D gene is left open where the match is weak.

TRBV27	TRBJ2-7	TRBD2	TGTGCCAGCAGTTTATTGACTAGCGGGAGTCTCTACGAGCAGTACTTC	CASSLLTSGSLYEQYF
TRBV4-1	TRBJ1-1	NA	TGCGCCAGCAGCAAGGGCCGGGGGGAAGCTTTCTTT	CASSKGRGEAFF
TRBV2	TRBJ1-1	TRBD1	TGTGCCAGCACCCTAGGGGACAGGGGACCCGAAGCTTTCTTT	CASTLGDRGPEAFF
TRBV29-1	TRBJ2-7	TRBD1	TGCAGCGTTGAGTTGGGGACAGGTTCCTACGAGCAGTACTTC	CSVELGTGSYEQYF
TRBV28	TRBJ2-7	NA	TGTGCCAGCAGTTCTAGTGGGCAGGGAGTCAACACCTACGAGCAGTACTTC	CASSSSGQGVNTYEQYF
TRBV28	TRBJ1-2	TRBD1	TGTGCCAGCAGTCGGACAGGGATTAACTATGGCTACACCTTC	CASSRTGINYGYTF
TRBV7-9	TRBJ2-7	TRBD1	TGTGCCAGCAGCAGACAGGGAACCTACGAGCAGTACTTC	CASSRQGTYEQYF
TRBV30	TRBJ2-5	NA	TGTGCCTGGAGTGTAAACCTTAACCAAGAGACCCAGTACTTC	CAWSVNLNQETQYF
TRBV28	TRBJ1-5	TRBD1	TGTGCCAGCAGTTGGACAGGGTACAATCAGCCCCAGCATTTT	CASSWTGYNQPQHF
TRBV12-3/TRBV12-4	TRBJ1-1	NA	TGTGCCAGCAGCTACATCCGTCCTAACACTGAAGCTTTCTTT	CASSYIRPNTEAFF
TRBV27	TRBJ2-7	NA	TGTGCCAGCAGAACGGTCGGGTACTCCTACGAGCAGTACTTC	CASRTVGYSYEQYF
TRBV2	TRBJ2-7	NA	TGTGCCAGCATGGCAGCCTCCTACGAGCAGTACTTC	CASMAASYEQYF
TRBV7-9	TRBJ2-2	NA	TGTGCTGGGGAGACCGGGGAGCTGTTTTTT	CAGETGELFF
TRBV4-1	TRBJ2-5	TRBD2	TGCGCCAGCAGCCAAAGTGCTAGCGGCGGAGAGACCCAGTACTTC	CASSQSASGGETQYF